The TCR beta chain described here comes from a study of early T cells in non-severe SARS-CoV-2 infection. Molecules of cDNA were individually given unique molecular identifiers that were attached to them. TCRdb re-analysed the 5' RACE reads in MiXCR, keeping a single row per CDR3 protein. The profile shows some 49,000 distinct CDR3 sequences, 12% of them singletons. The V end lost 7 bases, the J end lost 1 base, and 11 bases lay between the germline ends. CDR1 is SQVTM and CDR2 is ANQGSEA in the germline V gene. The CDR3 sequence is 13 residues long. This clonotype was counted ten times or more. This sequence originates from an adult who was a healthcare worker with PCR-confirmed SARS-CoV-2 infection or an uninfected control (not recorded which). The chain joins TRBV29-1 to TRBJ2-1; D is perhaps TRBD1 or TRBD2 (5 bases each). Sequencing input: whole blood. CDR3 amino acids: CSAGTVSYNEQFF. The CDR3 region has the DNA TGCAGCGCTGGGACGGTATCCTACAATGAGCAGTTCTTC.